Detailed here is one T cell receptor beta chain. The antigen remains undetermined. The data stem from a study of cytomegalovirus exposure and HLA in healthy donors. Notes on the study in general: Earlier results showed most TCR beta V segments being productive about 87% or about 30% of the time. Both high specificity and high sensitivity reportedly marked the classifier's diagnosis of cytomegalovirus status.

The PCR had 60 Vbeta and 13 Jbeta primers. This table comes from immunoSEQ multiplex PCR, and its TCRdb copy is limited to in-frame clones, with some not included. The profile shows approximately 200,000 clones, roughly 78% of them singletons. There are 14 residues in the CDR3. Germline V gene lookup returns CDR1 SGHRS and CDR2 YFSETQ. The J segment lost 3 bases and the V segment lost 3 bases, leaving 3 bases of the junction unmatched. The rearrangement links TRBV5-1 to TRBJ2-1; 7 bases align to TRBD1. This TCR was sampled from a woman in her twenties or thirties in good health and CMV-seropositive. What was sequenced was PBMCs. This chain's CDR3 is CASSSWTGYNEQFF. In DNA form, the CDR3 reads TGCGCCAGCAGCTCCTGGACAGGCTACAATGAGCAGTTCTTC.